The entry that follows covers one TCR beta chain sequence. Distinct nucleotide sequences in the sample also encode this CDR3. The method was immunoSEQ multiplex PCR; TCRdb's version includes in-frame clones alone and lacks a portion of them. The table includes roughly 2,000,000 clones, 93% detected once. CD45RO negativity and positive selection for CCR7 defined naive CD8 cells, a population that excluded terminally differentiated effector memory CD45RA+ cells. All donors were healthy HIV-negative adults lacking recent acute infections or vaccinations. The data were taken from a study of shared clonotypes between healthy human individuals. The ends were cut back, 2 bases at V and 3 bases at J, with 5 bases in the middle. The CDR3 runs to 12 residues. Germline CDR1 and CDR2: SNHLY and FYNNEI.

The chain uses TRBV2 and TRBJ2-7; D may be TRBD2 (5 bases). The receptor comes from a man aged 18 to 29 in good health. Some clones in this sample may be carry-over from other donors' samples. Material: naive CD8+ T cells from PBMCs. The CDR3, as DNA: TGTGCCAGCAGTGAACGGGACTACGAGCAGTACTTC. Its translation: CASSERDYEQYF.